The entry that follows covers one T cell receptor beta chain sequence. This entry is derived from a study of T cell responses to AZD1222 COVID-19 vaccine. Germline trimming cut 5 bases from V and 4 bases from J; bases unmatched to any gene: 8. The germline gives CDR1 LNHDA, CDR2 SQIVND (reference sequence). The CDR3 totals 15 residues. This table comes from immunoSEQ multiplex PCR, and its TCRdb copy is limited to in-frame clones, with some not included. The sample lists about 140,000 clones; around 89% were seen once. This rearrangement joins TRBV19 to TRBJ1-2; 9 bases map to TRBD1. The clonotype comes from an adult who received the AZD1222 COVID-19 vaccine. The starting material was peripheral blood, obtained 28 days after the second AZD1222 dose. CDR3 amino acids: CASSAPTGGFYGYTF. CDR3 bases: TGTGCCAGTAGTGCCCCCACAGGGGGCTTCTATGGCTACACCTTC.